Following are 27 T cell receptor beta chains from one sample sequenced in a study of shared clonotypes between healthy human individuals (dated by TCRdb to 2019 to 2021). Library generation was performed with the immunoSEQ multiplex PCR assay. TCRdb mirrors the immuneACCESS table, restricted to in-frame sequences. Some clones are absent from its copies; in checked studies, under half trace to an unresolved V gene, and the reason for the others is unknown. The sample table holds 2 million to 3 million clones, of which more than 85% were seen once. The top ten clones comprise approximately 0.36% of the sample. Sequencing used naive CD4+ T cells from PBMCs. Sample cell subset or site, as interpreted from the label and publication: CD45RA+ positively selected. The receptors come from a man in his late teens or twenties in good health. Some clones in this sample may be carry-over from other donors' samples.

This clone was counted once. CDR3 DNA sequence: TGTGCCACCAGCAGATCGCAGCCCCAGCATTTT. Its translation is CATSRSQPQHF. The chain employs TRBV15 and TRBJ1-5; no clear D. With 2 bases removed from V and 7 bases from J, the gap between germline ends came to 3 bases. This CDR3 contains 11 residues. CDR1 is LNHNV, CDR2 YYDKDF, per germline (reference sequence). Complete variable domain (other parts from reference TRBV15 and TRBJ1-5): DAMVIQNPRYQVTQFGKPVTLSCSQTLNHNVMYWYQQKSSQAPKLLFHYYDKDFNNEADTPDNFQSRRPNTSFCFLDIRSPGLGDTAMYLCATSRSQPQHFGDGTRLSIL.

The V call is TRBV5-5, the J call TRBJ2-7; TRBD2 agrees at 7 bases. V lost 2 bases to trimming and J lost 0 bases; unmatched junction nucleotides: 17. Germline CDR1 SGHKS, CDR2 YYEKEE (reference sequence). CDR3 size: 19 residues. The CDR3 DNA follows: TGTGCCAGCAGCTTCCGGGGACTCGTGGCGGGAGATTACTCCTACGAGCAGTACTTC. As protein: CASSFRGLVAGDYSYEQYF.

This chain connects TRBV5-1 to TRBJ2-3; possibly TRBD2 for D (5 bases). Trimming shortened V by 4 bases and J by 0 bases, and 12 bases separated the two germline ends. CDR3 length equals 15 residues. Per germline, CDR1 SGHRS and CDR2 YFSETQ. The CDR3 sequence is CASSEVATSTDTQYF. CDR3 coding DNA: TGCGCCAGCAGCGAAGTAGCGACAAGCACAGATACGCAGTATTTT.

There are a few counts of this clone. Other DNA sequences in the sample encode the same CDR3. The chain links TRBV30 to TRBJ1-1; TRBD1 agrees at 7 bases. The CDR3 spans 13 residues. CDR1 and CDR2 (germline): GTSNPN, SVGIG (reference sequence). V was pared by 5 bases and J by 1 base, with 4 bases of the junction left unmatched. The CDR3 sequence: CAWAGQPNTEAFF. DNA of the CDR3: TGTGCCTGGGCGGGACAGCCGAACACTGAAGCTTTCTTT.

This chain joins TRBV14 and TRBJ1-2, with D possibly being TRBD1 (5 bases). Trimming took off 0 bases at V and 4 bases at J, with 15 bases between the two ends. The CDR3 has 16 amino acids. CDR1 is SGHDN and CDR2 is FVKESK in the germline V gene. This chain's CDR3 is CASSQEAGVGIYGYTF. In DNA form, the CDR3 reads TGTGCCAGCAGCCAAGAAGCGGGGGTGGGGATCTATGGCTACACCTTC.

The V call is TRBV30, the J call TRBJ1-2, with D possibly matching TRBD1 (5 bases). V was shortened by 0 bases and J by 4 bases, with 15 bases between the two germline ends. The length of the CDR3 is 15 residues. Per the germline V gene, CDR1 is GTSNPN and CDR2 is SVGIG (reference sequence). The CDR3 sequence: CAWSVRGSGLYGYTF. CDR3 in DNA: TGTGCCTGGAGTGTACGAGGGTCAGGGCTCTATGGCTACACCTTC.

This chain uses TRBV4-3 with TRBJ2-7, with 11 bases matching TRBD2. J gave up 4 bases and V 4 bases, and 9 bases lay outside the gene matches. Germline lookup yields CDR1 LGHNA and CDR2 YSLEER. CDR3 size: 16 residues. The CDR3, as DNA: TGCGCCAGCAGCCCTTCTACTAGCGGGAGAACGTACGAGCAGTACTTC. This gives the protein CASSPSTSGRTYEQYF.

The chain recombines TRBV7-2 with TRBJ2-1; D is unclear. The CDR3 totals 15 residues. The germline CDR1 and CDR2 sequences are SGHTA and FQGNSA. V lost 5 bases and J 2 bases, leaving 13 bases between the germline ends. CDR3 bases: TGTGCCAGCAGCCCTCACGGGTTACCCTACAATGAGCAGTTCTTC. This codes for CASSPHGLPYNEQFF.

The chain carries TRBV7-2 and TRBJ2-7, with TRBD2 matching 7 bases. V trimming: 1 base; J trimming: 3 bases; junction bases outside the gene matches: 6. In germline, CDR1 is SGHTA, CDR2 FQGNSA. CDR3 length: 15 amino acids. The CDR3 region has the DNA TGTGCCAGCAGCTTAGTTGGCGGGGGAGGCTACGAGCAGTACTTC. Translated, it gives CASSLVGGGGYEQYF. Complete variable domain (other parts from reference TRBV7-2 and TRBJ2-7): GAGVSQSPSNKVTEKGKDVELRCDPISGHTALYWYRQSLGQGLEFLIYFQGNSAPDKSGLPSDRFSAERTGGSVSTLTIQRTQQEDSAVYLCASSLVGGGGYEQYFGPGTRLTVT.

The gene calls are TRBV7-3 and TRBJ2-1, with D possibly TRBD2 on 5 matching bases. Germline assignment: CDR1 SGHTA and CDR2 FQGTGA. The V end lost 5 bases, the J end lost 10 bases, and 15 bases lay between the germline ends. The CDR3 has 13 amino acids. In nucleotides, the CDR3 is TGTGCCAGCAGCCCACTATCCGGCGGGGAGCAGTTCTTC. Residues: CASSPLSGGEQFF.

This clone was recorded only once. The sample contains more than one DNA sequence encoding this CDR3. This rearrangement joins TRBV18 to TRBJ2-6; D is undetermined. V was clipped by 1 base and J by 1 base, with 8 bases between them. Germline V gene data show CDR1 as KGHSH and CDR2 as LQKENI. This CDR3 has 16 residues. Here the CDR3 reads CASSPRQSSGANVLTF. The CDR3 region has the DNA TGTGCCAGCTCACCACGTCAGTCGTCTGGGGCCAACGTCCTGACTTTC.

This chain's CDR3 is CASSLAGTSVLWGDYEQYF. CDR3 DNA: TGCGCCAGCAGCTTGGCCGGGACTAGCGTTCTCTGGGGGGATTACGAGCAGTACTTC. The chain has TRBV5-1 and TRBJ2-7; TRBD2 aligns across 10 bases. V was clipped by 0 bases and J by 4 bases; unmatched bases: 16. Per the germline V gene, CDR1 is SGHRS and CDR2 is YFSETQ. The CDR3 has 19 amino acids.

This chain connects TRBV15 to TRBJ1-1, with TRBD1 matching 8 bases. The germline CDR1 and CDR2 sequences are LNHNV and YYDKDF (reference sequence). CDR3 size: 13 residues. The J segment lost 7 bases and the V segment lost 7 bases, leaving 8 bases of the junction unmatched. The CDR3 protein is CATTQDREDEAFF. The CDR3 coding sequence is TGTGCCACCACCCAGGACAGGGAAGATGAAGCTTTCTTT.

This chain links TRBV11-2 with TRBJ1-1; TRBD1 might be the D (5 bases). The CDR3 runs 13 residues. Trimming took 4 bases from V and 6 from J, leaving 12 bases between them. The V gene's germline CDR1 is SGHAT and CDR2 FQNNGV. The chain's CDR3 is CASSSLGEAEAFF. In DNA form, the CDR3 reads TGTGCCAGCAGCTCCTTGGGGGAGGCTGAAGCTTTCTTT.

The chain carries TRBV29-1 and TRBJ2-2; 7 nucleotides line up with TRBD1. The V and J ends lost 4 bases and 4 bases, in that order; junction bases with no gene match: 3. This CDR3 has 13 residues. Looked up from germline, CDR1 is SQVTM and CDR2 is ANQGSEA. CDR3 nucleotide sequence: TGCAGCGTTGGGGACAGCCTCACCGGGGAGCTGTTTTTT. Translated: CSVGDSLTGELFF.

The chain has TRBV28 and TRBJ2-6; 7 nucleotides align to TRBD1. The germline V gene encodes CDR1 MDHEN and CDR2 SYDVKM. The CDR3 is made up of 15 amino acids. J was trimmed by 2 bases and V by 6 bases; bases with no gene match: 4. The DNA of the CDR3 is TGTGCCAGCAGACGAGGGGGCGCTGGGGCCAACGTCCTGACTTTC. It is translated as CASRRGGAGANVLTF.

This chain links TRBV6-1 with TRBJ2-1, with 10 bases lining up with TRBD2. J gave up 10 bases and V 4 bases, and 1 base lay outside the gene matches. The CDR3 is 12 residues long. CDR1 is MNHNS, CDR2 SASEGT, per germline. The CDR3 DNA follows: TGTGCCAGCAGTGTGGGACTAGCGGAGCAGTTCTTC. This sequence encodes CASSVGLAEQFF.

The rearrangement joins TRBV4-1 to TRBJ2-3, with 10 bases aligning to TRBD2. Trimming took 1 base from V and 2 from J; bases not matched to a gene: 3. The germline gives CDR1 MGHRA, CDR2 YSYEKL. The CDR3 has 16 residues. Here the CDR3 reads CASSQGTSGYTDTQYF. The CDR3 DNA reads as TGCGCCAGCAGCCAAGGGACTAGCGGATACACAGATACGCAGTATTTT.

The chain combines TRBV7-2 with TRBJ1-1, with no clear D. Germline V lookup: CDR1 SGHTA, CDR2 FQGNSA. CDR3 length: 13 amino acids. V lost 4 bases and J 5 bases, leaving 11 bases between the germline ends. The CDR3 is CASSSPYGTEAFF. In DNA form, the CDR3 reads TGTGCCAGCAGCTCTCCATATGGTACTGAAGCTTTCTTT.

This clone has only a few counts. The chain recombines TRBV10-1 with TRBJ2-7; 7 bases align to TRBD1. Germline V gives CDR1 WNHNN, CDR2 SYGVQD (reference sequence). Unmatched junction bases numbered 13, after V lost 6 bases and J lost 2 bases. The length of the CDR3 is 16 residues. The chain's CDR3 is CASRQQGRQLTYEQYF. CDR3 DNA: TGCGCCAGCAGACAACAGGGGCGCCAACTTACCTACGAGCAGTACTTC.

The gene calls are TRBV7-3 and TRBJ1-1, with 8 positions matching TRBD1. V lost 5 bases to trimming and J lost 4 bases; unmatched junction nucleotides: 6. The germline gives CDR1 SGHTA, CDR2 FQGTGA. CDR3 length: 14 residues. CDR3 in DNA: TGTGCCAGCAGCATGACAGGGGCAGGCACTGAAGCTTTCTTT. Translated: CASSMTGAGTEAFF. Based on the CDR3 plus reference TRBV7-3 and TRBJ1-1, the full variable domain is GAGVSQTPSNKVTEKGKYVELRCDPISGHTALYWYRQSLGQGPEFLIYFQGTGAADDSGLPNDRFFAVRPEGSVSTLKIQRTERGDSAVYLCASSMTGAGTEAFFGQGTRLTVV.

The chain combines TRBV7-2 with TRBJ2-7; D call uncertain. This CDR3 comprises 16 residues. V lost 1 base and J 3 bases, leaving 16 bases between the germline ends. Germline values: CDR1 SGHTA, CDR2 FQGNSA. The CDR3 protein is CASSLGLMASYYEQYF. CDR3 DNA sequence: TGTGCCAGCAGCTTAGGTTTGATGGCTAGTTACTACGAGCAGTACTTC.

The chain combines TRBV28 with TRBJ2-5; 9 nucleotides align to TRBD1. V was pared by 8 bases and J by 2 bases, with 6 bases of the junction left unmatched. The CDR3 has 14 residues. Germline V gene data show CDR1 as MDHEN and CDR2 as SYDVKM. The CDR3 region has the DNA TGTGCCAGCCCCCAACAGGGGGCTCAAGAGACCCAGTACTTC. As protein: CASPQQGAQETQYF.

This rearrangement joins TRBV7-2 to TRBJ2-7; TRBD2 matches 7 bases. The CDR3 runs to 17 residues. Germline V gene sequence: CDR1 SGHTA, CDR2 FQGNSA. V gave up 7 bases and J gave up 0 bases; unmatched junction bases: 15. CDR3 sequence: CASTLDFGGGSSYEQYF. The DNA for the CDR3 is TGTGCCAGCACCTTGGATTTTGGCGGGGGATCCTCCTACGAGCAGTACTTC.

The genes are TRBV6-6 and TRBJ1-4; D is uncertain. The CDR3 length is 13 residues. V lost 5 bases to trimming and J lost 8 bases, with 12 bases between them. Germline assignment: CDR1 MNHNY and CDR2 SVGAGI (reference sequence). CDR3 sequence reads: CASSILVSEKLFF. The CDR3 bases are TGTGCCAGCAGTATACTAGTATCGGAAAAACTGTTTTTT.

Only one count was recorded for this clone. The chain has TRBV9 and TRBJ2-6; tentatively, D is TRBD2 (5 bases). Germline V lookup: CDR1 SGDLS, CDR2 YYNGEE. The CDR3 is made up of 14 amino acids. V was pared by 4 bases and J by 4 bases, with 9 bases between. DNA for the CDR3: TGTGCCAGCAGCCGGGGTTGGGGGGCCAACGTCCTGACTTTC. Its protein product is CASSRGWGANVLTF.

CDR3 in amino acids: CASSLRDRAGSYNSPLHF. The CDR3 DNA follows: TGTGCCAGCTCACTTCGGGACAGGGCAGGCTCCTATAATTCACCCCTCCACTTT. The chain is built from TRBV18 and TRBJ1-6; 9 bases map to TRBD1. The CDR3 runs to 18 residues. Per the germline V gene, CDR1 is KGHSH and CDR2 is LQKENI. The ends lost 4 bases at V and 0 bases at J; junction bases unmatched: 7.